This T cell receptor beta chain was sequenced in a study of T cell changes during pregnancy in multiple sclerosis. The table came from immunoSEQ multiplex PCR; TCRdb's copy has only in-frame clones and leaves some out. Counted here are tens of thousands of clones, approximately 86% occurring once; the ten biggest clones make up about 1%. CDR1 is MNHEY, CDR2 SVGAGI, per germline. This CDR3 is built from 15 residues. Trimming cost V 5 bases and J 4 bases; bases outside gene matches: 6. The specimen was CD4+ T cells from peripheral blood mononuclear cells, collected in the second trimester of pregnancy. The sequence derives from a female donor in good health, enrolled as a control in a pregnancy study. This chain joins TRBV6-5 and TRBJ2-1; 9 bases fit TRBD2. The CDR3 DNA reads as TGTGCCAGCAGTCAGGCTAGCGGGGTGTACAATGAGCAGTTCTTC. Residues: CASSQASGVYNEQFF.